Listed below are T cell receptor beta chains from one sample, sequenced in a study of T cell clonotyping in hematopoietic cell transplantation. The protocol was immunoSEQ multiplex PCR, while the TCRdb copy is restricted to in-frame clones and leaves out a portion. This table holds under 12,000 clones, about 47% found once. The material sequenced was PBMCs, taken 30 days after allogeneic stem cell transplant. These receptors were taken from a male patient in his forties or fifties who had an allogeneic stem cell transplant from an unrelated donor, so the T cells may come from the graft donor. Some clones in this sample may be carry-over from other donors' samples. The CDR3 runs from the conserved cysteine through the conserved F or W. A D gene is named only where the DNA matches it firmly. Part of the rows lack a size; the others show once, few, many or a class for expanded clones.

.	TRBV29-1	.	TRBJ1-2	TGCAGCGTTGAAGTGGCGGAGGATGGCTACACCTTC	CSVEVAEDGYTF
.	TRBV29-1	.	TRBJ1-1	TGCAGCGTTGCTAGGGGTCTAGCTTTCTTT	CSVARGLAFF
TRBD2	TRBV7-9	few	TRBJ2-3	TGTGCCAGCAGCTTAGAATCGGGAGGGTTGGCAGATACGCAGTATTTT	CASSLESGGLADTQYF
.	TRBV5-4	few	TRBJ2-7	TGTGCCAGCAGCTTGGAGGACCCGTACGAGCAGTACTTC	CASSLEDPYEQYF
.	TRBV6-1	few	TRBJ2-7	TGTGCCAGCAGTGAACACAGTCCCTACGAGCAGTACTTC	CASSEHSPYEQYF
.	TRBV25-1	once	TRBJ2-7	TGTGCCAGCAGTGAATCCCAGTCTAGCCCTAGGTACTTC	CASSESQSSPRYF
.	TRBV5-1	.	TRBJ2-2	TGCGCCAGCAGCATGGGACAAGCGAACACCGGGGAGCTGTTTTTT	CASSMGQANTGELFF
TRBD1	TRBV7-7	once	TRBJ2-7	TGTGCCAGCAGCGCGGGACAGGGTTTCGACGAGCAGTACTTC	CASSAGQGFDEQYF
TRBD1	TRBV4-2	.	TRBJ1-4	TGTGCCAGCAGCCAAGACCTCGGGACAGGGAATGAAAAACTGTTTTTT	CASSQDLGTGNEKLFF
.	TRBV5-6	medium-sized	TRBJ2-7	TGTGCCAGCAGCTTGTCCTCCTACGAGCAGTACTTC	CASSLSSYEQYF
.	TRBV6-1	few	TRBJ1-2	TGTGCCAGCAGCTTGGGGGGGGATGGCTACACCTTC	CASSLGGDGYTF
.	TRBV7-2	once	TRBJ1-2	TGTGCCAGCAGCTTTTCTAGCTATGGCTACACCTTC	CASSFSSYGYTF
.	TRBV14	.	TRBJ1-2	TGTGCCAGCAGCCAAAGGACGTATGGCTACACCTTC	CASSQRTYGYTF
.	TRBV30	few	TRBJ2-5	TGTGCCTGGAGTCCCTACTCCCAAGGGGGAGAGACCCAGTACTTC	CAWSPYSQGGETQYF
.	TRBV28	few	TRBJ1-1	TGTGCCAGCAGGGGGATAGGGACCGAAGCTTTCTTT	CASRGIGTEAFF
.	TRBV6-5	few	TRBJ2-7	TGTGCCAGCAGCCCAGCTGTTGGCTACGAGCAGTACTTC	CASSPAVGYEQYF
TRBD2	TRBV7-2	.	TRBJ2-7	TGTGCCAGCAGCTTTGGGACTAGCGGCTACGAGCAGTACTTC	CASSFGTSGYEQYF
.	TRBV28	.	TRBJ1-2	TGTGCCAGCAGTTTAAGCAGTGGATACTATGGCTACACCTTC	CASSLSSGYYGYTF
.	TRBV29-1	.	TRBJ2-5	TGCAGCGTAACCCCCAGGGGAAAACAGACCCAGTACTTC	CSVTPRGKQTQYF
.	TRBV10-3	.	TRBJ1-2	TGTGCCATCAGTGAGTCGATCCTGGACCAGGGCCTTAACTATGGCTACACCTTC	CAISESILDQGLNYGYTF
.	TRBV19	few	TRBJ1-1	TGTGCCAGTAGTTTCGCGGACACTGAAGCTTTCTTT	CASSFADTEAFF
.	TRBV19	.	TRBJ2-7	TGTGCCAGTAGTACTGACAGTCCTTCTTCGGAGCAGTACTTC	CASSTDSPSSEQYF
.	TRBV30	.	TRBJ2-2	TGTGCCTGGAGTGTGGGTGGCGCGGGCAACACCGGGGAGCTGTTTTTT	CAWSVGGAGNTGELFF
.	TRBV6-1	few	TRBJ2-7	TGTGCCAGCAGTGAAGGCCCGGGCGGACAGAGCTACGAGCAGTACTTC	CASSEGPGGQSYEQYF
.	TRBV7-9	.	TRBJ1-2	TGTGCCAGCAGACTACTTAACTATGGCTACACCTTC	CASRLLNYGYTF
.	TRBV25-1	.	TRBJ1-6	TGTGCCAGCACCCCGGCCGGTGGGCATTCACCCCTCCACTTT	CASTPAGGHSPLHF
.	TRBV27	.	TRBJ2-7	TGTGCCAGCAGTTTATCGGAGAGGGGCGCGAAGTACTTC	CASSLSERGAKYF
TRBD2	TRBV4-1	.	TRBJ2-2	TGCGCCAGCAGCCAAGATCGAGGTTTGAGCGGGAGGTCTTCCGGGGAGCTGTTTTTT	CASSQDRGLSGRSSGELFF
.	TRBV2	medium-sized	TRBJ1-2	TGTGCCAGCAGAGACCCAGGGGATTCCTATGGCTACACCTTC	CASRDPGDSYGYTF
.	TRBV11-2	.	TRBJ1-1	TGTGCCAGCAGCTTTGGGGGGAACACTGAAGCTTTCTTT	CASSFGGNTEAFF
.	TRBV2	once	TRBJ2-7	TGTGCCAGCGGAGGGGGTCAGCGGACTAGGGAGCAGTACTTC	CASGGGQRTREQYF
TRBD1	TRBV15	few	TRBJ1-2	TGTGCCACCAGCAGAGACCGGGGACAGGGGGCCTCTTTTGGCACCTTC	CATSRDRGQGASFGTF
.	TRBV9	.	TRBJ2-1	TGTGCCAGCAGCGTAGCCCTGGGGACTCCCTTCAATGAGCAGTTCTTC	CASSVALGTPFNEQFF
.	TRBV2	.	TRBJ2-7	TGTGCCAGCCGTCCTTATGTTTACGAGCAGTACTTC	CASRPYVYEQYF
.	TRBV7-2	.	TRBJ1-5	TGTGCCAGCAGCCACGACTATTATAGCAATCAGCCCCAGCATTTT	CASSHDYYSNQPQHF
.	TRBV30	.	TRBJ1-6	TGTGCCTGGAGTGTACTGTCAGAGAAACTCCACTTT	CAWSVLSEKLHF
.	TRBV2	.	TRBJ2-7	TGTGCCAGCAGTGAAAGGACAACTTCCTACGAGCAGTACTTC	CASSERTTSYEQYF
.	TRBV30	few	TRBJ2-7	TGTGCCTGGAGCGCCAAGGTCCCCCTGTTCGACGAGCAGTACTTC	CAWSAKVPLFDEQYF
.	TRBV30	.	TRBJ1-3	TGTGCCTGGAGTCTCCAGATCGGAGGAAACACCATATATTTT	CAWSLQIGGNTIYF
.	TRBV5-6	.	TRBJ1-3	TGTGCCAGCAGCTCCCTTGACGCGGCGGGAAACACCATATATTTT	CASSSLDAAGNTIYF
.	TRBV4-2	.	TRBJ1-5	TGTGCCAGCAGCCAAGCTACGACAGGAAGTTTGCAGCCCCAGCATTTT	CASSQATTGSLQPQHF
TRBD2	TRBV6-4	few	TRBJ2-1	TGTGCCAGCAGTGGGACTAGCAGCCTGAAGGGTGAGCAGTTCTTC	CASSGTSSLKGEQFF
TRBD1	TRBV30	.	TRBJ1-2	TGTGCCTGGAGTCCCCCCGGGACAGGGTATAGCTATGGCTACACCTTC	CAWSPPGTGYSYGYTF
.	TRBV30	.	TRBJ1-3	TGTGCCTGGAGTCTGACTCAAAGGGACACCATATATTTT	CAWSLTQRDTIYF
TRBD2	TRBV30	.	TRBJ2-7	TGTGCCTGGAGTGTACAGCGGGGGGCCTACGAGCAGTACTTC	CAWSVQRGAYEQYF
TRBD1	TRBV27	.	TRBJ2-7	TGTGCCAGCAGTTTTGGTCCGGGACAGGGTTCCTACGAGCAGTACTTC	CASSFGPGQGSYEQYF
.	TRBV2	few	TRBJ1-5	TGTGCCAGCAGTGAACGTCTCGGGGGACTGCAGCCCCAGCATTTT	CASSERLGGLQPQHF
TRBD2	TRBV28	.	TRBJ2-1	TGTGCCAGCAGGCCGGGACTAGCGACCAATGAGCAGTTCTTC	CASRPGLATNEQFF
.	TRBV19	medium-sized	TRBJ1-4	TGTGCCAGTAGTTCGTGGGCAGCTAATAATGAAAAACTGTTTTTT	CASSSWAANNEKLFF
.	TRBV28	few	TRBJ1-2	TGTGCCAGCAGTTTAATGGGGTCCTATGGCTACACCTTC	CASSLMGSYGYTF
.	TRBV2	.	TRBJ1-4	TGTGCCAGCAATTGGCAGAATGAAAAACTGTTTTTT	CASNWQNEKLFF